Presented here are 31 T cell receptor beta chains from one specimen sequenced in a study of control samples from healthy donors and cancer patients. The table came from immunoSEQ multiplex PCR; TCRdb's copy has only in-frame clones and leaves some out. The table shows 170,000 or so clones, with approximately 92% occurring only once. The material sequenced was blood. Source of these receptors: a man aged 18 to 30 in good health.

The chain carries TRBV24-1 and TRBJ2-2; 10 bases are shared with TRBD2. The germline gives CDR1 KGHDR, CDR2 SFDVKD. V shed 1 base and J 4 bases; nucleotides not matched to a gene: 11. CDR3 length equals 19 residues. The CDR3 coding sequence is TGTGCCACCAGTGATTTATATGAAGCGGGGGGGCTAGGCACCGGGGAGCTGTTTTTT. Translated: CATSDLYEAGGLGTGELFF.

The chain's CDR3 is CASSGWDRNNEQFF. Here the CDR3 DNA reads TGTGCCAGCAGCGGATGGGACAGAAACAATGAGCAGTTCTTC. The genes are TRBV5-4 and TRBJ2-1; 7 nucleotides agree with TRBD1. The CDR3 extends over 14 amino acids. Per germline, CDR1 SGHNT and CDR2 YYREEE (reference sequence). The V segment lost 4 bases and the J segment 5 bases; nucleotides outside the gene matches: 6.

The chain couples TRBV12-3 or TRBV12-4 to TRBJ2-1; possibly TRBD2 for D (5 bases). Between the trimmed V and J ends, which lost 7 bases and 12 bases, there was a span of 16 bases. The length of the CDR3 is 12 residues. CDR3 sequence: CASNIGRGPQFF. The CDR3 coding sequence is TGTGCCAGCAACATTGGAAGAGGGCCGCAGTTCTTC.

This clone was detected only once. The J gene is TRBJ2-3, the V gene TRBV3-1 (or the pseudogene TRBV3-2); 11 bases fit TRBD1. Trimming at V came to 4 bases and at J to 3 bases, leaving 9 bases not matched to a gene. Germline CDR1 LGHDT, CDR2 YNNKEL (reference sequence). The CDR3 has 17 residues. CDR3 nucleotide sequence: TGTGCCAGCAGCCGGCAGATGGGACAGGGGGGGACAGATACGCAGTATTTT. Its protein is CASSRQMGQGGTDTQYF.

The rearrangement links TRBV7-8 to TRBJ2-3; 8 positions match TRBD2. Looked up from germline, CDR1 is SGHVS and CDR2 is FQNEAQ. This CDR3 region has 17 residues. The V and J ends lost 7 bases and 0 bases, in that order; junction bases with no gene match: 12. The CDR3 DNA follows: TGTGCCAGCATCAGGAGCGGGGGCCCCTATAGCACAGATACGCAGTATTTT. Its translation is CASIRSGGPYSTDTQYF.

The rearrangement uses TRBV7-8 and TRBJ2-3; 10 nucleotides agree with TRBD1. V lost 5 bases to trimming and J lost 5 bases; unmatched junction nucleotides: 7. Germline lookup yields CDR1 SGHVS and CDR2 FQNEAQ. This CDR3 has 15 residues. The CDR3 sequence: CASSPPGTGEDTQYF. The CDR3 DNA follows: TGTGCCAGCAGCCCACCCGGGACAGGGGAAGATACGCAGTATTTT.

Only a few counts were recorded for this clone. The chain is built from TRBV12-5 and TRBJ1-4; D is unresolved. CDR3 size: 17 residues. Germline V gene sequence: CDR1 LGHNT, CDR2 FRNRAP. Trimming took 0 bases from V and 2 from J, leaving 13 bases between them. CDR3 bases: TGTGCTAGTGGTTTGGTCACTAATAGTCGGACTAATGAAAAACTGTTTTTT. Translating it yields CASGLVTNSRTNEKLFF. Full variable domain (outside the CDR3, taken from reference TRBV12-5 and TRBJ1-4): DARVTQTPRHKVTEMGQEVTMRCQPILGHNTVFWYRQTMMQGLELLAYFRNRAPLDDSGMPKDRFSAEMPDATLATLKIQPSEPRDSAVYFCASGLVTNSRTNEKLFFGSGTQLSVL.

V is TRBV4-1 and J is TRBJ2-3; no definite D call. CDR1 and CDR2 (germline): MGHRA, YSYEKL. V was cut by 4 bases and J by 2 bases, with 13 bases left in between. This CDR3 has 15 amino acids. Written as DNA, the CDR3 is TGCGCCAGCAGCCTCCAAGGACGGCTCACAGATACGCAGTATTTT. Translated: CASSLQGRLTDTQYF.

The J gene is TRBJ2-1, the V gene TRBV24-1; the D call may be TRBD1 or TRBD2 (5 bases each). The CDR3 runs to 17 residues. Germline assignment: CDR1 KGHDR and CDR2 SFDVKD. The ends were cut back, 5 bases at V and 2 bases at J, with 18 bases in the middle. The CDR3 nucleotides read TGTGCCACCAGTGCCTACGGGGCAGGGAAGACCTACAATGAGCAGTTCTTC. Translated, it gives CATSAYGAGKTYNEQFF.

The chain joins TRBV28 to TRBJ1-5; D may be TRBD1 (5 bases). From germline, CDR1 is MDHEN and CDR2 SYDVKM. The germline V and J ends were trimmed by 8 bases and 0 bases, with 11 bases remaining between them. The CDR3 covers 14 residues. CDR3 bases: TGTGCCAGCGTAGGGGTGTATAGCAATCAGCCCCAGCATTTT. Translation: CASVGVYSNQPQHF.

The V gene is TRBV7-6, the J gene TRBJ2-7, with 10 bases matching TRBD1. The CDR3 runs 13 residues. With 8 bases clipped from V and 5 bases from J, the junction kept 6 bases outside the gene matches. In germline, CDR1 is SGHVS, CDR2 FNYEAQ. The CDR3 is CASGDRGLNEQYF. Written as DNA, the CDR3 is TGTGCCAGCGGCGACAGGGGGCTGAACGAGCAGTACTTC.

The chain has TRBV27 and TRBJ2-7; weak D call: TRBD2 (5 bases). Germline CDR1 and CDR2: MNHEY and SMNVEV (reference sequence). The CDR3 runs 14 residues. Trimming removed 2 bases from V and 0 bases from J, with 8 bases in between. In DNA, the CDR3 is TGTGCCAGCAGTTTAGCGGGCAACTCCTACGAGCAGTACTTC. This translates into CASSLAGNSYEQYF.

V is TRBV12-5 and J is TRBJ1-1, with D possibly TRBD1 on 5 matching bases. The germline V gene has CDR1 LGHNT and CDR2 FRNRAP. V lost 0 bases and J 4 bases, leaving 12 bases between the germline ends. This CDR3 has 15 amino acids. CDR3 DNA sequence: TGTGCTAGTGGTTTGGTAACGCGGGACCTCACTGAAGCTTTCTTT. It translates to CASGLVTRDLTEAFF.

The gene calls are TRBV19 and TRBJ2-5; a possible D gene is TRBD1 (6 bases). There are 16 residues in the CDR3. Trimming took 3 bases from V and 1 from J, leaving 15 bases between them. The germline CDR1 and CDR2 sequences are LNHDA and SQIVND (reference sequence). As DNA, the CDR3 is TGTGCCAGTAGTATTTCAGGGGCCGACCTCCAAGAGACCCAGTACTTC. Its translation is CASSISGADLQETQYF. The variable domain in full, with the rest retrieved from reference TRBV19 and TRBJ2-5, is DGGITQSPKYLFRKEGQNVTLSCEQNLNHDAMYWYRQDPGQGLRLIYYSQIVNDFQKGDIAEGYSVSREKKESFPLTVTSAQKNPTAFYLCASSISGADLQETQYFGPGTRLLVL.

The chain recombines TRBV5-1 with TRBJ1-1; D may be TRBD1 (5 bases). This CDR3 contains 17 residues. Germline CDR1 is SGHRS and CDR2 is YFSETQ. V shed 6 bases and J shed 0 bases, with 21 bases lying between them. CDR3 nucleotides: TGCGCCAGCACCAAAATGCAGCAGGGCTTAATGAACACTGAAGCTTTCTTT. It yields the protein CASTKMQQGLMNTEAFF. Based on the CDR3 plus reference TRBV5-1 and TRBJ1-1, the full variable domain is KAGVTQTPRYLIKTRGQQVTLSCSPISGHRSVSWYQQTPGQGLQFLFEYFSETQRNKGNFPGRFSGRQFSNSRSEMNVSTLELGDSALYLCASTKMQQGLMNTEAFFGQGTRLTVV.

This chain links TRBV19 with TRBJ1-1; no clear D gene. Germline V lookup: CDR1 LNHDA, CDR2 SQIVND (reference sequence). The CDR3 sequence is 13 residues long. V was pared by 5 bases and J by 4 bases, with 11 bases between. The CDR3 DNA reads TGTGCCAGTAGTTCTGGAAAGGCCACTGAAGCTTTCTTT. This encodes CASSSGKATEAFF.

The rearrangement uses TRBV3-1 (or the pseudogene TRBV3-2) and TRBJ2-5, with 12 nucleotides matching TRBD2. The germline CDR1 and CDR2 sequences are LGHDT and YNNKEL (reference sequence). J lost 3 bases, V lost 4 bases, and 3 bases had no gene match. The CDR3 runs to 15 residues. The CDR3 loop reads CASSPWTSGEETQYF. Here the CDR3 DNA reads TGTGCCAGCAGCCCGTGGACTAGCGGGGAAGAGACCCAGTACTTC.

The chain links TRBV7-3 to TRBJ2-7; D is perhaps TRBD1 (5 bases). The CDR3 spans 13 residues. Germline loops: CDR1 SGHTA, CDR2 FQGTGA. V was cut by 5 bases and J by 2 bases, with 10 bases left in between. The chain's CDR3 is CASSADNTYEQYF. CDR3 coding DNA: TGTGCCAGCAGCGCGGACAACACCTACGAGCAGTACTTC. The whole variable domain, filled in from reference TRBV7-3 and TRBJ2-7, reads GAGVSQTPSNKVTEKGKYVELRCDPISGHTALYWYRQSLGQGPEFLIYFQGTGAADDSGLPNDRFFAVRPEGSVSTLKIQRTERGDSAVYLCASSADNTYEQYFGPGTRLTVT.

V gene TRBV20-1 combines with J gene TRBJ2-7; TRBD1 is a possible D gene (5 bases). V was clipped by 4 bases and J by 0 bases, with 7 bases between them. The germline CDR1 and CDR2 sequences are DFQATT and SNEGSKA (reference sequence). The CDR3 has 12 amino acids. The CDR3 nucleotides are TGCAGTGCTACTGACAGCTCCTACGAGCAGTACTTC. It encodes CSATDSSYEQYF.

J is TRBJ1-3 and V is TRBV19; D is unresolved. The CDR3 contains 15 residues. V shed 6 bases and J shed 4 bases, with 16 bases lying between them. The germline CDR1 and CDR2 sequences are LNHDA and SQIVND (reference sequence). The DNA of the CDR3 is TGTGCCAGTAGGCCAAATGGTGCGGTCGGAAACACCATATATTTT. This translates into CASRPNGAVGNTIYF.

The V and J genes are TRBV24-1 and TRBJ1-5; D unresolved. The CDR3 extends over 14 amino acids. Germline V lookup: CDR1 KGHDR, CDR2 SFDVKD. The V end was cut by 4 bases, the J end by 2 bases, with 8 bases between. For the CDR3, the DNA is TGTGCCACCAGTGACGTCGGGGGCAATCAGCCCCAGCATTTT. Its translation: CATSDVGGNQPQHF.

This chain uses TRBV4-2 with TRBJ2-7, with 8 bases matching TRBD2. The CDR3 totals 16 residues. Germline-derived CDR1 and CDR2 are LGHNA and YNFKEQ. The J segment lost 4 bases and the V segment lost 4 bases, leaving 12 bases of the junction unmatched. The CDR3 DNA sequence: TGTGCCAGCAGCCCCGACCTGATGGTAGCGGGGTACGAGCAGTACTTC. Amino acid sequence: CASSPDLMVAGYEQYF.

The chain recombines TRBV19 with TRBJ1-2; weak D call: TRBD1 (6 bases). Trimming removed 3 bases from V and 1 base from J, with 12 bases in between. The CDR3 has 15 residues. Germline lookup yields CDR1 LNHDA and CDR2 SQIVND (reference sequence). The CDR3 here is CASSIQGMVNYGYTF. The CDR3 nucleotides read TGTGCCAGTAGTATTCAGGGGATGGTTAACTATGGCTACACCTTC. The whole variable domain, filled in from reference TRBV19 and TRBJ1-2, reads DGGITQSPKYLFRKEGQNVTLSCEQNLNHDAMYWYRQDPGQGLRLIYYSQIVNDFQKGDIAEGYSVSREKKESFPLTVTSAQKNPTAFYLCASSIQGMVNYGYTFGSGTRLTVV.

CDR3 sequence (DNA): TGTGCCAGCAGTGTTCGGGCCTCTGGGGCCAACGTCCTGACTTTC. This translates into CASSVRASGANVLTF. This chain uses TRBV2 with TRBJ2-6; no firm D call. Germline lookup yields CDR1 SNHLY and CDR2 FYNNEI. V was shortened by 4 bases and J by 0 bases, with 7 bases between the two germline ends. This CDR3 region has 15 residues.

The rearrangement uses TRBV3-1 (or the pseudogene TRBV3-2) and TRBJ2-3, with a weak D call TRBD1 (5 bases). Per the germline V gene, CDR1 is LGHDT and CDR2 is YNNKEL (reference sequence). Trimming took off 4 bases at V and 3 bases at J, with 23 bases between the two ends. This CDR3 comprises 18 residues. CDR3 in amino acids: CASSPRQHRALETDTQYF. The CDR3 DNA follows: TGTGCCAGCAGCCCGAGACAGCACCGGGCCCTTGAGACAGATACGCAGTATTTT.

The rearrangement joins TRBV7-2 to TRBJ1-2; D not certain. There are 16 residues in the CDR3. V lost 0 bases to trimming and J lost 1 base, with 12 bases between them. Per germline, CDR1 SGHTA and CDR2 FQGNSA. The CDR3 coding sequence is TGTGCCAGCAGCTTAGCGGTTACCAGTTATAACTATGGCTACACCTTC. Amino acid sequence: CASSLAVTSYNYGYTF.

V and J are TRBV6-1 and TRBJ1-5; 8 positions agree with TRBD1. V lost 4 bases and J lost 2; bases outside the gene matches: 19. This CDR3 contains 20 residues. The germline CDR1 and CDR2 sequences are MNHNS and SASEGT. DNA for the CDR3: TGTGCCAGCAGTGTCCCAAAGACAGGGGACTGGCAAAACGGCAATCAGCCCCAGCATTTT. It translates to CASSVPKTGDWQNGNQPQHF.

The chain couples TRBV7-8 to TRBJ1-1; D may be TRBD1 (6 bases). Trimming removed 5 bases from V and 6 bases from J, with 13 bases in between. This CDR3 comprises 13 residues. CDR1 and CDR2 from the germline V gene are SGHVS and FQNEAQ. CDR3 sequence (DNA): TGTGCCAGCAGCCTCGGAGGGGGAGCTGAAGCTTTCTTT. It is translated as CASSLGGGAEAFF.

This sequence joins TRBV28 and TRBJ2-7; 9 bases map to TRBD1. This CDR3 is built from 14 residues. Germline V gene data show CDR1 as MDHEN and CDR2 as SYDVKM. V shed 6 bases and J 2 bases; nucleotides not matched to a gene: 5. This chain's CDR3 is CASSPGTGTYEQYF. In nucleotides, the CDR3 is TGTGCCAGCAGCCCCGGGACAGGGACCTACGAGCAGTACTTC.

This chain connects TRBV5-4 to TRBJ1-2; no firm D call. The V end was cut by 2 bases, the J end by 5 bases, with 4 bases between. Germline V gene lookup returns CDR1 SGHNT and CDR2 YYREEE (reference sequence). The CDR3 loop spans 11 amino acids. The CDR3 sequence: CASSFEYGYTF. The CDR3 DNA reads TGTGCCAGCAGCTTTGAGTATGGCTACACCTTC.

The CDR3 protein is CASSAPPYNEQFF. As DNA, the CDR3 is TGTGCCAGCAGCGCCCCTCCCTACAATGAGCAGTTCTTC. The genes are TRBV9 and TRBJ2-1; the D is unclear. The CDR3 is made up of 13 amino acids. V was pared by 3 bases and J by 2 bases, with 6 bases between. Looked up from germline, CDR1 is SGDLS and CDR2 is YYNGEE.